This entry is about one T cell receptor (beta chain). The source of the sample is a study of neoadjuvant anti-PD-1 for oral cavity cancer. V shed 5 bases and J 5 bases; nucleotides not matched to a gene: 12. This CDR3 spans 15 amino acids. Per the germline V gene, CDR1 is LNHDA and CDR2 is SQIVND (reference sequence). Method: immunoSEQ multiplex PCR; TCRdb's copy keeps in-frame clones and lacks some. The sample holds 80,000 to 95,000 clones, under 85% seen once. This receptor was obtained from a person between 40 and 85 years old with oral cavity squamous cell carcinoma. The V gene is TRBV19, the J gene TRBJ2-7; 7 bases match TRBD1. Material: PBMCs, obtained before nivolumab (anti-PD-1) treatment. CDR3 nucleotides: TGTGCCAGTAGTGTAAATTCAGGGGGAAGGAACGAGCAGTACTTC. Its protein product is CASSVNSGGRNEQYF.